The clone carrying this T cell receptor beta chain was picked up one time. The antigen is unknown. This specimen comes from a study of cytomegalovirus exposure and HLA in healthy donors. Overall study results and limits: Associated with cytomegalovirus, according to the listing, were around 160 TCR beta chains.

Germline CDR1 SQVTM, CDR2 ANQGSEA. Trimming took 4 bases from V and 2 from J, leaving 12 bases between them. The CDR3 length is 13 residues. Sequencing was performed with immunoSEQ multiplex PCR; in TCRdb, only in-frame clones are kept and a portion is missing. Of 100,000 to 150,000 clones in the sample, 89% were seen once. The sample was PBMCs. This clonotype originated in a woman under 30 in good health and CMV-seronegative. V is TRBV29-1 and J is TRBJ2-7; D call uncertain. The CDR3: CSVASTWPYEQYF. As DNA, the CDR3 is TGCAGCGTTGCGTCGACTTGGCCCTACGAGCAGTACTTC.